These T cell receptor beta chains were read from a single sample in a study of T-cell memory formation after mild COVID-19. Each CDR3 protein is one row after TCRdb ran MiXCR on the 5' RACE reads. The table lists hundreds of thousands of distinct CDR3 sequences, roughly 21% of them singletons. The sequencing input was PBMCs or a T cell subset sorted from them (not recorded which). These receptors came from an adult woman who had mild COVID-19 (a few samples of this study predate the infection). Cell type and time point are not known. Each CDR3 is given with its conserved first and last residue. D genes are given only for firm matches. The size entry is marked missing in some rows and otherwise reads once, few, many or a size class.

-,-,TRBJ2-1,TRBV15,CATSRDFAGALDNEQFF,TGTGCCACCAGCAGAGATTTTGCGGGGGCGTTGGACAATGAGCAGTTCTTC
-,TRBD1,TRBJ1-5,TRBV20-1,CSVITGAANSNQPQHF,TGCAGTGTCATCACAGGGGCGGCCAATAGCAATCAGCCCCAGCATTTT
many,TRBD2,TRBJ2-3,TRBV5-1,CASSLGLAGTTDTQYF,TGTGCCAGCAGTTTGGGACTAGCGGGAACTACAGATACGCAGTATTTT
-,-,TRBJ1-1,TRBV5-1,CASSLRGIGAFF,TGCGCCAGCAGCTTAAGGGGAATCGGGGCTTTCTTT
-,TRBD2,TRBJ2-3,TRBV5-6,CASSLKLAGGFTDTQYF,TGTGCCAGCAGCCTGAAACTAGCGGGGGGCTTCACAGATACGCAGTATTTT
-,TRBD2,TRBJ2-7,TRBV3-1,CASSQEASGVSYEQYF,TGTGCCAGCAGCCAAGAGGCTAGCGGGGTATCCTACGAGCAGTACTTC
few,-,TRBJ1-5,TRBV12-3/TRBV12-4,CASSQQGFQPQHF,TGTGCCAGCAGTCAACAGGGTTTTCAGCCCCAGCATTTT
-,-,TRBJ1-5,TRBV7-2,CASSRGQFTDSNQPQHF,TGTGCCAGCAGTCGCGGACAATTCACGGATAGCAATCAGCCCCAGCATTTT
many,-,TRBJ1-2,TRBV5-1,CASSPGGYGYTF,TGTGCCAGCAGCCCCGGGGGCTATGGCTACACCTTC
-,TRBD1,TRBJ2-7,TRBV7-9,CASSLDGQAMGYEQYF,TGTGCCAGCAGCTTAGACGGACAGGCGATGGGCTACGAGCAGTACTTC
-,-,TRBJ1-2,TRBV25-1,CASSESVGLSNYGYTF,TGTGCCAGCAGTGAATCGGTTGGGTTGAGTAACTATGGCTACACCTTC
-,-,TRBJ2-1,TRBV11-1,CASSPIKSPNEQFF,TGTGCCAGCAGCCCTATCAAGTCCCCCAATGAGCAGTTCTTC
few,-,TRBJ2-3,TRBV5-1,CASSSSQGRLADTQYF,TGCGCCAGCAGCTCCTCTCAGGGGAGGTTGGCAGATACGCAGTATTTT
few,-,TRBJ2-1,TRBV6-1,CASSDASGGVYNEQFF,TGTGCCAGCAGTGACGCCTCAGGGGGGGTCTACAATGAGCAGTTCTTC
-,TRBD1,TRBJ1-2,TRBV7-6,CASSPGGRGRGYTF,TGTGCCAGCAGCCCCGGGGGGAGGGGGCGAGGCTACACCTTC
few,TRBD1,TRBJ1-2,TRBV12-3/TRBV12-4,CASRVGGGSYGYTF,TGTGCCTCCCGGGTAGGAGGGGGCTCCTATGGCTACACCTTC
-,-,TRBJ2-3,TRBV11-2,CASSLSWGLKDTQYF,TGTGCCAGCAGCCTTAGTTGGGGGCTGAAAGATACGCAGTATTTT
-,-,TRBJ1-4,TRBV11-2,CASSWSRATNEKLFF,TGTGCCAGCAGCTGGAGTCGTGCAACTAATGAAAAACTGTTTTTT
few,TRBD2,TRBJ2-1,TRBV9,CASSVELSSGYNEQFF,TGTGCCAGCAGCGTAGAATTGTCTAGCGGCTACAATGAGCAGTTCTTC
few,TRBD1,TRBJ2-1,TRBV5-6,CASSQHPTGGWEQFF,TGTGCCAGCAGCCAGCACCCAACAGGGGGCTGGGAGCAGTTCTTC
few,-,TRBJ2-3,TRBV5-1,CASSLATPSTDTQYF,TGCGCCAGCAGCTTGGCAACTCCTAGCACAGATACGCAGTATTTT
few,TRBD2,TRBJ2-7,TRBV6-5,CASSLQAGVPYEQYF,TGTGCCAGCAGCTTACAAGCGGGAGTACCCTACGAGCAGTACTTC
-,-,TRBJ2-5,TRBV5-6,CASSPVVGQFQETQYF,TGTGCCAGCAGCCCGGTGGTCGGACAGTTCCAAGAGACCCAGTACTTC
-,-,TRBJ1-5,TRBV7-6,CASSLEFPGRVGNQPQHF,TGTGCCAGCAGCTTAGAATTTCCCGGCAGGGTAGGGAATCAGCCCCAGCATTTT
-,-,TRBJ1-2,TRBV29-1,CSVDPQIGYTF,TGCAGCGTTGACCCACAGATCGGCTACACCTTC
many,-,TRBJ2-7,TRBV7-9,CASSSNGRAEGRSYEQYF,TGTGCCAGCAGCTCAAATGGAAGGGCGGAAGGAAGATCCTACGAGCAGTACTTC
few,-,TRBJ2-2,TRBV20-1,CSALLSNTGELFF,TGCAGTGCTCTTCTTTCGAACACCGGGGAGCTGTTTTTT
-,-,TRBJ2-5,TRBV6-5,CASSSSDGRRTQYF,TGTGCCAGCAGCTCGTCGGACGGGCGGAGGACCCAGTACTTC
few,TRBD1,TRBJ2-2,TRBV6-5,CASTGVGTGRAGELFF,TGTGCCAGCACGGGGGTGGGGACAGGGAGAGCCGGGGAGCTGTTTTTT
-,-,TRBJ2-2,TRBV5-6,CASSGIRNTGELFF,TGTGCCAGCAGCGGAATAAGGAACACCGGGGAGCTGTTTTTT
-,TRBD2,TRBJ2-7,TRBV27,CASSRYGTSPYEQYF,TGTGCCAGCAGTAGGTACGGGACTAGCCCCTACGAGCAGTACTTC
-,TRBD1,TRBJ1-5,TRBV29-1,CSVALTGYSNQPQHF,TGCAGCGTGGCCCTGACAGGGTATAGCAATCAGCCCCAGCATTTT
few,TRBD2,TRBJ2-7,TRBV19,CASSFRDYYEQYF,TGTGCCAGTAGTTTCCGGGACTATTACGAGCAGTACTTC
few,-,TRBJ1-2,TRBV6-5,CASSLSGVRYGYTF,TGTGCCAGCAGTTTGAGTGGCGTTCGGTATGGCTACACCTTC
-,-,TRBJ2-4,TRBV12-3/TRBV12-4,CASRKISGNIQYF,TGTGCCAGCAGAAAAATTTCGGGAAACATTCAGTACTTC
-,TRBD1,TRBJ1-2,TRBV15,CATSPDRGFSGYTF,TGTGCCACCAGCCCCGACAGGGGGTTTAGTGGCTACACCTTC